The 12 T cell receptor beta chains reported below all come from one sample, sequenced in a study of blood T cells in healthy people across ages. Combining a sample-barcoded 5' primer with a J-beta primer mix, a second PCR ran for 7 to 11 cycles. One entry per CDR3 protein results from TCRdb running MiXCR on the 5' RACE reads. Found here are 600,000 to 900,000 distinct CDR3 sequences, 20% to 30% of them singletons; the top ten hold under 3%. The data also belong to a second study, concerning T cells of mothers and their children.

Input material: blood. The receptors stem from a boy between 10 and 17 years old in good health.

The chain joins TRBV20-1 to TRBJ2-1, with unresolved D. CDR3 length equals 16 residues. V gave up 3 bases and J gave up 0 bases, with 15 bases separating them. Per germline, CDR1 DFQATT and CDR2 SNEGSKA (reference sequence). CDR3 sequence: CSARPNFQSSYNEQFF. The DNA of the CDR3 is TGCAGTGCTAGGCCCAACTTTCAAAGCTCCTACAATGAGCAGTTCTTC.

The CDR3, as DNA: TGTGCCTGGAAGAAGGGCGGGAGGACCCAGTACTTC. This encodes CAWKKGGRTQYF. The rearrangement joins TRBV30 to TRBJ2-5, with TRBD2 identical over 7 bases. The germline V gene has CDR1 GTSNPN and CDR2 SVGIG (reference sequence). J was trimmed by 7 bases and V by 4 bases; bases with no gene match: 6. The CDR3 is made up of 12 amino acids.

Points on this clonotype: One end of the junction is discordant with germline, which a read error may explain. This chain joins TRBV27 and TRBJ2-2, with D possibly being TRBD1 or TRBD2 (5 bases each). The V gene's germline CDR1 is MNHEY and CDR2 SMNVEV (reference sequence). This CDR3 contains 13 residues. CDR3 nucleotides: TGTGCCAGCAGCGTGGGGCTTATAGGGGAGCCGTTTTTT. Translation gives CASSVGLIGEPFF.

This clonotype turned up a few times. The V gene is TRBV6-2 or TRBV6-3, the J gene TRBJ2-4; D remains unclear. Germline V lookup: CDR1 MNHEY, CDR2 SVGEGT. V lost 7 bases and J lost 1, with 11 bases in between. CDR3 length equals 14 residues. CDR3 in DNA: TGTGCCAGCATCGCCACAAATGCCAAAAACATTCAGTACTTC. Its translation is CASIATNAKNIQYF.

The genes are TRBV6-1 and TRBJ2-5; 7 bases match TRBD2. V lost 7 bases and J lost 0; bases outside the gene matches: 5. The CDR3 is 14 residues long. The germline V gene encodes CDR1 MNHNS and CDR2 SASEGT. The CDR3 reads CASNLAEYQETQYF. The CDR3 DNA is TGTGCCAGCAATCTAGCGGAGTACCAAGAGACCCAGTACTTC.

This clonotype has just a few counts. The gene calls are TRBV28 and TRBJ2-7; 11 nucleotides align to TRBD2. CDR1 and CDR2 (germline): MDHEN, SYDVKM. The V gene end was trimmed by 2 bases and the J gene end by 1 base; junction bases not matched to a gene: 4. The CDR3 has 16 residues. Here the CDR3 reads CASSLRGTSGSYEQYF. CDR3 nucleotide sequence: TGTGCCAGCAGTTTAAGGGGGACTAGCGGTTCCTACGAGCAGTACTTC.

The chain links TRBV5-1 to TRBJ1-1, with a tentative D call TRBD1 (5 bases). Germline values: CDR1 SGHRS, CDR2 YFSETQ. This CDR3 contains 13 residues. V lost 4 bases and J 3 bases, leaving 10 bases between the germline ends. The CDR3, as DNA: TGCGCCAGCAGCGTACAGGAAGACACTGAAGCTTTCTTT. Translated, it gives CASSVQEDTEAFF.

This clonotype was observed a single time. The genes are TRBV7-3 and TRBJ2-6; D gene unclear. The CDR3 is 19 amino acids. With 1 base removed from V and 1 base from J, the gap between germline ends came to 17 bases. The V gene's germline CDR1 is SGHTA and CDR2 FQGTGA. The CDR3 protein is CASSLNVGSTVSGANVLTF. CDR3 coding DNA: TGTGCCAGCAGCTTAAATGTGGGCTCCACCGTGTCTGGGGCCAACGTCCTGACTTTC.

The CDR3 DNA reads as TGTGCCACCAACTTGGTCAGGGTATCGTCTAATGAAAAACTGTTTTTT. Its translation: CATNLVRVSSNEKLFF. The genes are TRBV7-9 and TRBJ1-4, with D tentatively TRBD1 (5 bases). V gave up 10 bases and J gave up 3 bases, with 21 bases separating them. Germline-derived CDR1 and CDR2 are SEHNR and FQNEAQ (reference sequence). The CDR3 spans 16 residues.

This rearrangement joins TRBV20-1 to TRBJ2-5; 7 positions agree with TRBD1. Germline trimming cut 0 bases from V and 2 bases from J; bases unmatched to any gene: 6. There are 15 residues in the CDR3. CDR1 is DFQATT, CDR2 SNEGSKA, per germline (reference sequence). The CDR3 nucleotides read TGCAGTGCTAGAGATAGGAACAGGGGACAAGAGACCCAGTACTTC. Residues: CSARDRNRGQETQYF.

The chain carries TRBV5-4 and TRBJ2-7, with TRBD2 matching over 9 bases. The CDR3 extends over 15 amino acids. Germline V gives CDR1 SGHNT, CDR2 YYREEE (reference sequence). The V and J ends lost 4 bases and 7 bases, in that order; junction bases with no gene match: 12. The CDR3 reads CASSPAGGFLGEQYF. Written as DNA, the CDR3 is TGTGCCAGCAGCCCAGCGGGGGGCTTCCTGGGGGAGCAGTACTTC. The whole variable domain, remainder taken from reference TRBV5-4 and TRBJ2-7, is ETGVTQSPTHLIKTRGQQVTLRCSSQSGHNTVSWYQQALGQGPQFIFQYYREEENGRGNFPPRFSGLQFPNYSSELNVNALELDDSALYLCASSPAGGFLGEQYFGPGTRLTVT.

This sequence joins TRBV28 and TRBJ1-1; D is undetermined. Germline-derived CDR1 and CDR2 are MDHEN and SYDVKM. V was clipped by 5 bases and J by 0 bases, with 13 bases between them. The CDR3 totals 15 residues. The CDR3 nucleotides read TGTGCCAGCAGTGCCGCCGGGGTCATGAACACTGAAGCTTTCTTT. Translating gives CASSAAGVMNTEAFF. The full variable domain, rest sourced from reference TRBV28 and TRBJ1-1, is DVKVTQSSRYLVKRTGEKVFLECVQDMDHENMFWYRQDPGLGLRLIYFSYDVKMKEKGDIPEGYSVSREKKERFSLILESASTNQTSMYLCASSAAGVMNTEAFFGQGTRLTVV.